Following are 18 T cell receptor beta chains from one sample sequenced in a study of T cells after yellow fever vaccination (dated by TCRdb to about 2019). Library preparation was by 5' RACE. Sequenced using an Illumina HiSeq 2500. Starting from the raw public reads, TCRdb applied fastp trimming at Q25, assembled clones with MiXCR and retained in-frame beta chains. Each entry is one CDR3 protein sequence, shown with its most common DNA and genes. This sample holds tens of thousands of distinct CDR3 sequences; around 7.7% were observed only once. The leading ten clones occupy about 40% of the sample. According to the study, the label for this sample's treatment or condition signals: live attenuated yellow fever vaccine strain. The material sequenced was CD8+ T cells sorted from PBMCs, taken on the day of the yellow fever booster vaccination. These receptors all stem from a man younger than 45 who received the YFV17D yellow fever vaccine.

The sample holds many counts of this clonotype. The J gene is TRBJ2-4, the V gene TRBV5-5, with 7 bases identical to TRBD1. CDR1 and CDR2 from the germline V gene are SGHKS and YYEKEE (reference sequence). This CDR3 region has 16 residues. V lost 3 bases, J lost 3 bases, and 9 bases stayed unmatched. The CDR3 sequence: CASSWITGTVKNIQYF. The CDR3, as DNA: TGTGCCAGCAGCTGGATCACCGGGACAGTCAAAAACATTCAGTACTTC.

Comment on this clonotype: This may be a read error: a much more frequent sequence differs by one nucleotide. The chain couples TRBV9 to TRBJ2-3; D not certain. Germline CDR1 is SGDLS and CDR2 is YYNGEE. This CDR3 has 17 amino acids. Trimming took 1 base from V and 1 from J, leaving 16 bases between them. The CDR3 bases are TGTGCCAGCAGCGTAAATCGCTTTGAGGAAGGCACAGATACGCAGTATTTT. Its protein product is CASSVNRFEEGTDTQYF.

As for this clonotype: A read error may explain this, as a much larger clone is one base away. The chain joins TRBV24-1 to TRBJ2-1, with TRBD2 matching over 12 bases. The CDR3 spans 16 residues. The trim removed 4 bases at V and 8 bases at J, leaving 8 bases unmatched. Per the germline V gene, CDR1 is KGHDR and CDR2 is SFDVKD. The CDR3 spells CATSDPGTSGQDEQFF. In DNA form, the CDR3 reads TGTGCCACCAGTGACCCCGGGACTAGCGGGCAAGATGAGCAGTTCTTC.

CDR3: CASSKPTSYEQYF. The CDR3 nucleotides are TGTGCCAGCAGCAAGCCCACCTCCTACGAGCAGTACTTC. The chain has TRBV27 and TRBJ2-7, with unresolved D. The CDR3 runs to 13 residues. Trimming took off 6 bases at V and 0 bases at J, with 9 bases between the two ends. Germline CDR1 and CDR2: MNHEY and SMNVEV (reference sequence).

The chain uses TRBV24-1 and TRBJ2-2; D remains unclear. The CDR3 runs 13 residues. CDR1 KGHDR and CDR2 SFDVKD come from the germline V gene. The germline V and J ends were trimmed by 3 bases and 5 bases, with 6 bases remaining between them. The CDR3 loop is CATSDVATGELFF. In nucleotides, the CDR3 is TGTGCCACCAGTGATGTTGCTACCGGGGAGCTGTTTTTT.

A few counts support this clonotype. The V and J genes are TRBV7-9 and TRBJ2-7, with D possibly TRBD2 on 6 matching bases. The V gene's germline CDR1 is SEHNR and CDR2 FQNEAQ (reference sequence). The length of the CDR3 is 13 residues. V dropped 1 base and J dropped 7 bases, with 11 bases sitting between them. The CDR3 DNA reads TGTGCCAGCAGCTTAGACCGGGGGTGGGAGCAGTACTTC. This sequence encodes CASSLDRGWEQYF.

The rearrangement joins TRBV6-2 or TRBV6-3 to TRBJ2-5; D ambiguous. Trimming pared 7 bases from V and 3 bases from J, leaving 9 bases between. Germline V gene lookup returns CDR1 MNHEY and CDR2 SVGEGT. This CDR3 is 12 amino acids long. CDR3 coding DNA: TGTGCCAGCACCTTTGGGAAAGAGACCCAGTACTTC. This gives the protein CASTFGKETQYF.

The chain has TRBV20-1 and TRBJ2-7, with 9 bases aligning to TRBD1. This CDR3 comprises 15 residues. Germline CDR1 reads DFQATT; CDR2 reads SNEGSKA (reference sequence). The junction had 11 bases not matched to a gene; V was cut back by 3 bases and J by 5 bases. CDR3: CSASDLGTGFNEQYF. CDR3 bases: TGCAGTGCTAGTGATTTGGGGACAGGGTTCAACGAGCAGTACTTC.

This clonotype was counted a few times. This rearrangement joins TRBV7-9 to TRBJ1-1, with D uncertain. In germline, CDR1 is SEHNR, CDR2 FQNEAQ (reference sequence). The CDR3 covers 14 residues. Trimming shortened V by 4 bases and J by 0 bases, and 9 bases separated the two germline ends. CDR3 DNA sequence: TGTGCCAGCAGCTGGGGAGGGATGAACACTGAAGCTTTCTTT. Residues: CASSWGGMNTEAFF. Drawing the rest from reference TRBV7-9 and TRBJ1-1, the complete variable domain is DTGVSQNPRHKITKRGQNVTFRCDPISEHNRLYWYRQTLGQGPEFLTYFQNEAQLEKSRLLSDRFSAERPKGSFSTLEIQRTEQGDSAMYLCASSWGGMNTEAFFGQGTRLTVV.

This clonotype was found a few times. The chain recombines TRBV2 with TRBJ2-3, with 11 nucleotides matching TRBD2. Trimming at V came to 4 bases and at J to 5 bases, leaving 2 bases not matched to a gene. Germline lookup yields CDR1 SNHLY and CDR2 FYNNEI. The CDR3 runs 14 residues. This CDR3 is CASSGGLAVDTQYF. The DNA of the CDR3 is TGTGCCAGCAGTGGGGGACTAGCGGTAGATACGCAGTATTTT.

The CDR3 DNA sequence: TGTGCCTGGGGAACCGGGGCACTACTAGGGGAGCAGTTCTTC. Translation: CAWGTGALLGEQFF. The chain links TRBV30 to TRBJ2-1; perhaps D is TRBD1 or TRBD2 (5 bases each). The CDR3 spans 14 residues. The germline V and J ends were trimmed by 5 bases and 10 bases, with 21 bases remaining between them. Germline assignment: CDR1 GTSNPN and CDR2 SVGIG (reference sequence). Variable domain in full (rest from reference TRBV30 and TRBJ2-1): SQTIHQWPATLVQPVGSPLSLECTVEGTSNPNLYWYRQAAGRGLQLLFYSVGIGQISSEVPQNLSASRPQDRQFILSSKKLLLSDSGFYLCAWGTGALLGEQFFGPGTRLTVL.

This clonotype was counted only a few times. The chain has TRBV5-5 and TRBJ2-7; 8 bases are a match to TRBD1. Losses at the gene ends were 4 bases for V and 5 bases for J; bases not matched to a gene: 5. The CDR3 extends over 13 amino acids. Germline V gene sequence: CDR1 SGHKS, CDR2 YYEKEE (reference sequence). This CDR3 is CASSTLTGDEQYF. Here the CDR3 DNA reads TGTGCCAGCAGCACCTTGACAGGGGACGAGCAGTACTTC.

This clonotype came up a few times. The chain couples TRBV23-1 to TRBJ1-1; the D is unclear. TRBV23-1 is reported as an ORF; its role is uncertain. This CDR3 is 13 amino acids long. The V gene lost 0 bases and the J gene lost 7 bases, with 9 bases spanning the gap. CDR3 in amino acids: CASSQSEADEAFF. In nucleotides, the CDR3 is TGCGCCAGCAGTCAATCAGAAGCGGATGAAGCTTTCTTT.

The chain carries TRBV2 and TRBJ2-1; 10 positions match TRBD2. The CDR3 is made up of 16 amino acids. Unmatched junction bases numbered 10, after V lost 7 bases and J lost 4 bases. The germline V gene has CDR1 SNHLY and CDR2 FYNNEI. CDR3 sequence: CASIAPSGRAYNEQFF. The DNA for the CDR3 is TGTGCCAGCATCGCCCCAAGCGGGAGGGCTTACAATGAGCAGTTCTTC.

The rearrangement uses TRBV20-1 and TRBJ2-7; 10 nucleotides line up with TRBD2. The CDR3 is made up of 13 amino acids. J lost 3 bases, V lost 4 bases, and 3 bases had no gene match. The germline V gene encodes CDR1 DFQATT and CDR2 SNEGSKA (reference sequence). The CDR3: CSATGTSVYEQYF. CDR3 nucleotide sequence: TGCAGTGCTACCGGGACTAGCGTCTACGAGCAGTACTTC.

This clonotype appeared a few times. The rearrangement uses TRBV29-1 and TRBJ2-7; TRBD2 agrees at 7 bases. The J segment lost 0 bases and the V segment lost 5 bases, leaving 1 base of the junction unmatched. The CDR3 is 12 residues long. Looked up from germline, CDR1 is SQVTM and CDR2 is ANQGSEA. As DNA, the CDR3 is TGCAGCGTTCTAGCGGCCTCCTACGAGCAGTACTTC. This codes for CSVLAASYEQYF.

In this sample, this clonotype turned up a few times. This chain joins TRBV25-1 and TRBJ2-3; TRBD1 aligns across 9 bases. Trimming cost V 6 bases and J 4 bases; bases outside gene matches: 8. This CDR3 spans 15 amino acids. Germline CDR1 and CDR2: MGHDK and SYGVNS. The CDR3: CASRKTGGIADTQYF. The CDR3 nucleotides are TGTGCCAGCAGGAAAACAGGGGGCATCGCAGATACGCAGTATTTT.

This clonotype was counted between two and nine times. The chain couples TRBV28 to TRBJ2-2, with D possibly TRBD1 on 5 matching bases. Trimming stripped 4 bases from V and 5 bases from J, with 8 bases between. From germline, CDR1 is MDHEN and CDR2 SYDVKM. The CDR3 loop spans 13 amino acids. The CDR3 DNA reads TGTGCCAGCAGTTCGACAGAGACCGGGGAGCTGTTTTTT. This codes for CASSSTETGELFF. Drawing the rest from reference TRBV28 and TRBJ2-2, the complete variable domain is DVKVTQSSRYLVKRTGEKVFLECVQDMDHENMFWYRQDPGLGLRLIYFSYDVKMKEKGDIPEGYSVSREKKERFSLILESASTNQTSMYLCASSSTETGELFFGEGSRLTVL.